This T cell receptor (beta chain) comes out of a study of radiation and T cells in renal cell carcinoma. General study findings and limits: In nephrectomy-only tumors, top 100 clonotypes averaged approximately 43%, versus around 54% irradiated.

Method: immunoSEQ multiplex PCR; TCRdb's copy keeps in-frame clones and lacks some. Seen here are about 25,000 clones, 55% to 70% observed once, and the top ten hold 20% to 25%. Treatment denoted: treatment-naive control, cytoreductive nephrectomy. Control tumor donors were a few females and roughly ten males, median age approximately 50 years. With respect to this clone: The antigen remains unidentified.

Trimming took 11 bases from V and 5 from J, leaving 18 bases between them. Germline CDR1 is MNHNS and CDR2 is SASEGT. The CDR3 spans 13 residues. V usage is TRBV6-1 and J usage is TRBJ1-2, with D unclear. This receptor was obtained from a man aged 35 to 55 with renal cell carcinoma. The specimen comprised tumor tissue, sampled from a patient whose treatment was nephrectomy without radiotherapy. This CDR3 is CAASQTREYGYTF. CDR3 nucleotides: TGTGCCGCGTCCCAAACAAGGGAATATGGCTACACCTTC.